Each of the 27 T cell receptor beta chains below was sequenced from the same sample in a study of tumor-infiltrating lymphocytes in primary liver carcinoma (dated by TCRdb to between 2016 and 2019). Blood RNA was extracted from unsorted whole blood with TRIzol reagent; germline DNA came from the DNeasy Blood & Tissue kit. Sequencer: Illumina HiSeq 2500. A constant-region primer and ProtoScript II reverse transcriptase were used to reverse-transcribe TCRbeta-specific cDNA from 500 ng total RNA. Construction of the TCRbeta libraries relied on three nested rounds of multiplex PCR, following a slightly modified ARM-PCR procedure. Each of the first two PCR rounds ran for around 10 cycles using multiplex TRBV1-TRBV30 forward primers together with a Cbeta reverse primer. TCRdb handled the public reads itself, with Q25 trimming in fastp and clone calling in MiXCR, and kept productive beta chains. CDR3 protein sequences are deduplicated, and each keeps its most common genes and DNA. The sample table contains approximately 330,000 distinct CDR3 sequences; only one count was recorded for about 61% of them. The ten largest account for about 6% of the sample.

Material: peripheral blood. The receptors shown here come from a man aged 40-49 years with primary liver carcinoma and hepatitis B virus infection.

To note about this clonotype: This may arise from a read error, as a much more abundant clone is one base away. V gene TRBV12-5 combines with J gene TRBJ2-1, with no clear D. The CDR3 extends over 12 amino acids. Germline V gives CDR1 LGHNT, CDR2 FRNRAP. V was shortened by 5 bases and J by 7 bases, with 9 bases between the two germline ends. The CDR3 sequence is CASGEQVNEQFF. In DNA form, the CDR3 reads TGTGCTAGTGGTGAGCAGGTTAATGAGCAGTTCTTC.

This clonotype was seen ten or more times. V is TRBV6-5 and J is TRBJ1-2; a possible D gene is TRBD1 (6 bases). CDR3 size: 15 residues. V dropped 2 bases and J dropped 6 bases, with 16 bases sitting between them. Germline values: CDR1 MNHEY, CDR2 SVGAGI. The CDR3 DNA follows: TGTGCCAGCAGTTACAGTTTGCCAGGGGTGAATGGCTACACCTTC. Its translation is CASSYSLPGVNGYTF.

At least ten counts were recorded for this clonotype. In nucleotides, the CDR3 is TGTGCCAGCAGCGCCTCAGGGCCCTATGGCTACACCTTC. Its protein product is CASSASGPYGYTF. The rearrangement uses TRBV11-2 and TRBJ1-2, with a tentative D call TRBD1 (5 bases). This CDR3 spans 13 amino acids. Germline lookup yields CDR1 SGHAT and CDR2 FQNNGV. The V end lost 5 bases, the J end lost 4 bases, and 11 bases lay between the germline ends.

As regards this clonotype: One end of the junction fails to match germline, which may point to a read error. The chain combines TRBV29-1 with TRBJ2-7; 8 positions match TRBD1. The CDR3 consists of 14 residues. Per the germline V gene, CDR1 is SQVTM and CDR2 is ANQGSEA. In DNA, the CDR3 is TGCAGCGTACGCCAGACAGGGGAGGCCTACGAGCAGTGCTTC. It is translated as CSVRQTGEAYEQCF.

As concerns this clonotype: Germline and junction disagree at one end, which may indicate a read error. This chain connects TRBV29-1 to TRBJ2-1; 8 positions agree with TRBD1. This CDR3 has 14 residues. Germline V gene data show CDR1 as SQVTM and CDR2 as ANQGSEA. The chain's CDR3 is CSGIRQGTYNGQFF. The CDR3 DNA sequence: TGCAGCGGGATCAGACAGGGGACCTACAATGGGCAGTTCTTC.

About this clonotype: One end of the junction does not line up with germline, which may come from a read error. The CDR3 loop is CASSYTSRDIGVRSTDAQYF. For the CDR3, the DNA is TGTGCCAGCAGTTACACATCCAGGGACATAGGGGTACGGTCCACAGATGCGCAGTATTTT. The genes are TRBV6-2 or TRBV6-3 and TRBJ2-3; possible D gene TRBD1, 6 bases. Germline CDR1 is MNHEY and CDR2 is SVGEGT. The CDR3 length is 20 residues.

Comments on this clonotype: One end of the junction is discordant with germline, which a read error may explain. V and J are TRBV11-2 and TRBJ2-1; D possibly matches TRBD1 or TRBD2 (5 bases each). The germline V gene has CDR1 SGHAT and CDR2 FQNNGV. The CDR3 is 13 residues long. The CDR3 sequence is CASSPVKGSEQLF. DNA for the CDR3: TGTGCCAGCAGCCCCGTCAAGGGGAGTGAGCAGCTCTTC.

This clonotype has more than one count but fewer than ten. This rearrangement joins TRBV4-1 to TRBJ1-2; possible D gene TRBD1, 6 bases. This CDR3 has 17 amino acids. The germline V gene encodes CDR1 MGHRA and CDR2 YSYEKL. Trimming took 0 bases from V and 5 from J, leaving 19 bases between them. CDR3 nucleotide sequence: TGCGCCAGCAGCCAAGATCATTGGCAGGGGAAGCAATATGGCTACACCTTC. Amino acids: CASSQDHWQGKQYGYTF.

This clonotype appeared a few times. CDR3 coding DNA: TGCGCCAGCAGCTTGTTGATTCCGGGAGGGCCGGATACGCAGTATTTT. It encodes CASSLLIPGGPDTQYF. The chain links TRBV5-1 to TRBJ2-3; 8 bases align to TRBD2. Germline-derived CDR1 and CDR2 are SGHRS and YFSETQ. The V gene end was trimmed by 1 base and the J gene end by 6 bases; junction bases not matched to a gene: 10. The CDR3 covers 16 residues.

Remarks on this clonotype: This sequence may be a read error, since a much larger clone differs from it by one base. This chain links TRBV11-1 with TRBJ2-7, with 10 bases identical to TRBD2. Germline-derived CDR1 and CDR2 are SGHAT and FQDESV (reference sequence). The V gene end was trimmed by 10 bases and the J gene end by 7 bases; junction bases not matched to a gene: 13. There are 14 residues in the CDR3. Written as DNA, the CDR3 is TGTGCCATCACACCTAGCGGGAGTCGGGGAGAGCAGTACTTC. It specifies CAITPSGSRGEQYF.

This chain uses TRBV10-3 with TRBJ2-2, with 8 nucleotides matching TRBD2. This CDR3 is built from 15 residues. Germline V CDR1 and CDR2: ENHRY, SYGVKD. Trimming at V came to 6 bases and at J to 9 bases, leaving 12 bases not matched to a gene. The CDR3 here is CAIRVGWTSQRELFF. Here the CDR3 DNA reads TGTGCCATCAGGGTTGGGTGGACTAGCCAGCGGGAGCTGTTTTTT.

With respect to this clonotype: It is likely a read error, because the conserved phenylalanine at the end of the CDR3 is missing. CDR3 in amino acids: CANTKGTSSGEQYL. CDR3 nucleotides: TGTGCCAACACAAAGGGGACTAGCTCTGGCGAGCAGTACCTC. The chain uses TRBV6-5 and TRBJ2-7; 9 bases agree with TRBD2. Germline values: CDR1 MNHEY, CDR2 SVGAGI. The CDR3 has 14 residues. V was clipped by 10 bases and J by 6 bases; unmatched bases: 13.

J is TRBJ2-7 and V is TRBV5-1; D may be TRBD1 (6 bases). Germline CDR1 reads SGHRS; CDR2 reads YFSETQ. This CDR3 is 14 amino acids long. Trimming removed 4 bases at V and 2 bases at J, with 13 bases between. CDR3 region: CASSLRDTTYEQYF. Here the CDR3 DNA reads TGCGCCAGCAGCCTCAGGGACACCACCTACGAGCAGTACTTC.

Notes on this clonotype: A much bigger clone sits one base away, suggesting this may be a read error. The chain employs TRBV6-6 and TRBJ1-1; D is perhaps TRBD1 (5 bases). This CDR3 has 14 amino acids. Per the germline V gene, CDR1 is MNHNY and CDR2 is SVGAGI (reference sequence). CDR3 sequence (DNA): TGTGCCAGCAGTTACGCGGGGGGGAACACTGCAGCTTTCTTT. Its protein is CASSYAGGNTAAFF.

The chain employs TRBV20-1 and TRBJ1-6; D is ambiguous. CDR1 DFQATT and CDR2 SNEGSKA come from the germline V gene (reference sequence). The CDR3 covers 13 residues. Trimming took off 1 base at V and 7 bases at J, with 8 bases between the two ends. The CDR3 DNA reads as TGCAGTGCTAGAGTTCAGATGAATTCACCCCTCCACTTT. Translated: CSARVQMNSPLHF.

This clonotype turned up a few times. CDR3 nucleotide sequence: TGCGCCAGCAGCCAAGTAGCGCACAATGAGCAGTTCTTC. This translates into CASSQVAHNEQFF. The chain employs TRBV4-1 and TRBJ2-1, with a tentative D call TRBD2 (5 bases). The CDR3 runs 13 residues. Germline assignment: CDR1 MGHRA and CDR2 YSYEKL. Trimming left V 1 base short and J 5 bases short, with 6 bases between.

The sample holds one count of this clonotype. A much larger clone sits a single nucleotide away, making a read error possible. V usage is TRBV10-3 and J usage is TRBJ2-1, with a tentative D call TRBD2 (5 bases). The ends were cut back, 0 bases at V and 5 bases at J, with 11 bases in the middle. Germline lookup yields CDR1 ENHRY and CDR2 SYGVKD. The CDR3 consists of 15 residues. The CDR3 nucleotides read TGTGCCATCAGTGAGTCTCAACTAGTACACAATGAGCAGTTCTTC. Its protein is CAISESQLVHNEQFF.

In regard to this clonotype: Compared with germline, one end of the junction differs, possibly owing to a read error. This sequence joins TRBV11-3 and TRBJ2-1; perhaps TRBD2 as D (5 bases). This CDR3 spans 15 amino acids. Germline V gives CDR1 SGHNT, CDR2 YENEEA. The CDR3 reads CAGSLSSGSYNEQFF. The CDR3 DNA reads TGTGCCGGCAGCCTTTCGTCGGGATCCTACAATGAGCAGTTCTTC.

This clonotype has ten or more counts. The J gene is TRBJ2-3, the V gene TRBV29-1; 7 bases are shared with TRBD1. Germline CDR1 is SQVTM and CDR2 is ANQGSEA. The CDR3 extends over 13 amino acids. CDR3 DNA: TGCAGTACAAGGACAGGAAACACAGATACGCAGTATTTT. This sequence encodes CSTRTGNTDTQYF.

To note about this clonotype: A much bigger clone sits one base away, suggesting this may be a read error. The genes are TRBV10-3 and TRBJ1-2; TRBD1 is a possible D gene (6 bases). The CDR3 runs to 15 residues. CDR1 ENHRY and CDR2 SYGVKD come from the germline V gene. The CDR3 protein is CAISERPGAGYDYTF. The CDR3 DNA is TGTGCCATCAGTGAGAGGCCAGGGGCTGGCTATGACTACACCTTC.

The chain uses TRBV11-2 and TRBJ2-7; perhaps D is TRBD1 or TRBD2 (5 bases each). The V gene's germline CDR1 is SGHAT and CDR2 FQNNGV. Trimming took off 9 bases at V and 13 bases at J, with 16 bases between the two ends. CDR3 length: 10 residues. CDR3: CASSHCRDYF. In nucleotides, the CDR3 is TGTGCCAGTAGCCATTGCCGGGACTACTTC. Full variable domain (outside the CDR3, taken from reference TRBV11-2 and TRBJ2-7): EAGVAQSPRYKIIEKRQSVAFWCNPISGHATLYWYQQILGQGPKLLIQFQNNGVVDDSQLPKDRFSAERLKGVDSTLKIQPAKLEDSAVYLCASSHCRDYFGPGTRLTVT.

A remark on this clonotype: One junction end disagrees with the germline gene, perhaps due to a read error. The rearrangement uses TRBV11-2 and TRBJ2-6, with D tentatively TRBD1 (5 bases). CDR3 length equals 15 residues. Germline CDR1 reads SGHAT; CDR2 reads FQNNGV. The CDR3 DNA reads TGTGCCAGCAGTATACAGGTCTCTGGGGCCAACATCCTGACCTTC. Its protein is CASSIQVSGANILTF.

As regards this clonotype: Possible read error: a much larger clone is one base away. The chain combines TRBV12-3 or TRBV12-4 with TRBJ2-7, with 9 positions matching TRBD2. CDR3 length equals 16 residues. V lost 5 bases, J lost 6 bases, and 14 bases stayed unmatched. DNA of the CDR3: TGTGCCAGCAGTCGCGTACTAGCGGGCCTTAAGGGCGAGCAGTACTTC. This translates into CASSRVLAGLKGEQYF.

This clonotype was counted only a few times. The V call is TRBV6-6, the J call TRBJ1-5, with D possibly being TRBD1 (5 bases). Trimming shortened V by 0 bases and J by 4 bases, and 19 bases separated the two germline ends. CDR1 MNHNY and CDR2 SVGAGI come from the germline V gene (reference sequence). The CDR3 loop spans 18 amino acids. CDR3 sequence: CASSYSRRGADGNQPQHF. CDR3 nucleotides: TGTGCCAGCAGTTACTCGAGACGAGGGGCGGATGGTAATCAGCCCCAGCATTTT.

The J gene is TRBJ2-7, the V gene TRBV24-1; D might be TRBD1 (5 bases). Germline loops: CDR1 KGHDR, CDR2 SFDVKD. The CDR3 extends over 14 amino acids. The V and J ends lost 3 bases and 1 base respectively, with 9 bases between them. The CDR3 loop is CATSDGYRSYEQYF. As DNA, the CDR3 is TGTGCCACCAGTGATGGGTACAGGTCCTACGAGCAGTACTTC.

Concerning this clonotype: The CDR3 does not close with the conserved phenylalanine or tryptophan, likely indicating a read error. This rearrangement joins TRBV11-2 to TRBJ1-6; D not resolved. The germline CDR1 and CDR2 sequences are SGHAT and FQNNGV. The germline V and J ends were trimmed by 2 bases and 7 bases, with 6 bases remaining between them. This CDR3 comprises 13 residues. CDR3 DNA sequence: TGTGCCAGCAGCTTACGGGAAAATTCACCCCTCCACTAT. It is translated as CASSLRENSPLHY.

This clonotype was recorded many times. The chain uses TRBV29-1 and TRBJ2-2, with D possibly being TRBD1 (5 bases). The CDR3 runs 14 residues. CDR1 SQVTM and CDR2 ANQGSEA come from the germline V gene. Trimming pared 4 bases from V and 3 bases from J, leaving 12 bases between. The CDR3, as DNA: TGCAGCGTTGGCGACGTCAGGGACACCGGGGAGCTGTTTTTT. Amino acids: CSVGDVRDTGELFF.